The clone carrying this TCR beta chain was observed a few times. Germline V CDR1 and CDR2: LNHDA, SQIVND (reference sequence). The CDR3 extends over 15 amino acids. Trimming took 7 bases from V and 3 from J, leaving 16 bases between them. How the authors handled the data: Amplification from reference gene primers served as the basis for estimated nucleated cell counts. Using immunoSEQ multiplex PCR, the repertoire was profiled, and TCRdb retains in-frame clones only, with some absent. D and trimming were read from the DNA, whereas the V and J calls and clone size are those reported in that table. There are approximately 140,000 clones in the sample; approximately 79% occur only once, and less than 4.5% lies in the top ten. This sample stems from a study of blood T cell repertoires in COVID-19. Study background: Italy, Spain and the United States were the sources of the convalescent and acute COVID-19 samples. T cells, B-cell-depleted T cells, or PBMCs provided the cDNA or gDNA that served as material.

The TCR comes from a man aged 55-75 years with acute or convalescent COVID-19. Material for sequencing was peripheral blood. The gene calls are TRBV19 and TRBJ1-5; D gene uncertain. The CDR3 region is CASKDNTVINQPQHF. The CDR3 DNA is TGTGCCAGTAAGGATAATACAGTCATCAATCAGCCCCAGCATTTT. Full variable domain (remainder filled in from reference TRBV19 and TRBJ1-5): DGGITQSPKYLFRKEGQNVTLSCEQNLNHDAMYWYRQDPGQGLRLIYYSQIVNDFQKGDIAEGYSVSREKKESFPLTVTSAQKNPTAFYLCASKDNTVINQPQHFGDGTRLSIL.